This T cell receptor beta chain is drawn from a study of T cell responses to AZD1222 COVID-19 vaccine (dated by TCRdb to about 2021). The study in broad terms: A total of about 230 trial participants underwent TCR sequencing, of whom 207 received two doses of AZD1222 and some 25 received two doses of the MenACWY control vaccine. Trial participants were enrolled into age subgroups of 18-55, 56-69 and 70-plus years, which contained 148, 28 and 57 TCR-sequenced participants, respectively.

The sample's time point label is to be understood as: about 28 days (+/-7) after the second vaccine dose. AZD1222 recipients with second doses at about 4 weeks or about 12 weeks were pooled, because spike-specific TCR depth and breadth did not differ between schedules. Vaccinee samples were obtained from the UK trials COV001 and COV002, which included a single-blind randomized controlled phase 2/3 trial of AZD1222 (ChAdOx1 nCoV-19) in healthy adults. For TCRbeta chain sequencing, PBMC samples from trial participants were taken at day 0 and at day 28 after the second dose. Of note for this clone: The specificity of this receptor is unknown. No base-level quality is on record; no much larger clone is a single base apart.

Overall results and qualifications from the work: Because no samples from the day 14 peak response were available, repertoires could be characterized only after the peak T cell response. Conclusions about previously exposed vaccinees are limited, since just five or six AZD1222 recipients were seropositive for SARS-CoV-2 at baseline. The 56-69-year group was small, and its depth increase did not reach significance, likely because of low power. Participants were mostly white British, with more females than males. The authors suggested clonal diversity may have been underestimated. Nearly half of unique spike-specific TCRs reportedly recognized epitopes outside regions mutated in the B.1.351 and B.1.1.7 variants. After two AZD1222 doses, spike-specific TCR breadth and depth were significantly higher than at day 0 and than in MenACWY recipients. CD4 TCRs associated with the vaccine covered the entire spike protein, and the dominant responses were in regions 160-218 and 743-854.

The CDR3 regions of human TCRbeta chains were analyzed by immunosequencing. The published analysis was carried out like this. Repertoire TCRs were checked for matches against a reference library of SARS-CoV-2-specific TCRs that had been generated using the MIRA antigen-specificity platform. Breadth meant the fraction of unique TCRs that were SARS-CoV-2-associated, whereas depth meant the fraction of total T cells that were SARS-CoV-2-associated. Using the MIRA data, each spike-specific TCR was assigned both to the spike region to which the TCR was reactive and to a CD4 or CD8 class. Log10-transformed breadth and depth values were compared by one-way ANOVA with Sidak's multiple comparisons tests. The table comes from immuneACCESS by way of TCRdb, which keeps in-frame sequences with V and J called. Part of the clones is missing from these tables; in studies checked, under half for an unresolved V gene and the rest for unknown reasons. That table furnishes V, J and clone size, whereas the DNA furnished D and trimming. In this sample the table shows 100,000 to 130,000 clones, 92% of which occur a single time. The ten largest clones take up roughly 8.7% of the sample.

V and J lose 1 base and 4 bases, and a span of 11 bases separates them. The germline V gene sets CDR1 to MGHRA and CDR2 to YSYEKL. The CDR3, from cysteine to phenylalanine, totals 14 residues. Only the CDR3 DNA is retained, 42 bases long and in frame from the first base. This clonotype was obtained from an adult who received the AZD1222 COVID-19 vaccine. The chain is encoded by TRBV4-1 joined to TRBJ2-7; the D gene remains uncertain. This material consisted of peripheral blood, taken 28 days after the second AZD1222 dose. The sequenced DNA is TGCGCCAGCAGCCAAGTTGGTCTTGGGTACGAGCAGTACTTC. It specifies CASSQVGLGYEQYF.